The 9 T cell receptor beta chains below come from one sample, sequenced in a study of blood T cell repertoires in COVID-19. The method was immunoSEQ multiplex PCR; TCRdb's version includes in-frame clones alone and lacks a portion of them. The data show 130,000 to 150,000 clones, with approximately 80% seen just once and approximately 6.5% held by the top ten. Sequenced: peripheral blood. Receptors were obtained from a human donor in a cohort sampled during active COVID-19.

In nucleotides, the CDR3 is TGTGCCAGCAGCGCGGGACAGCCGAACACTGAAGCTTTCTTT. Translation: CASSAGQPNTEAFF. V is TRBV6-5 and J is TRBJ1-1, with 7 bases identical to TRBD1. V lost 6 bases, J lost 1 base, and 5 bases stayed unmatched. The germline V gene encodes CDR1 MNHEY and CDR2 SVGAGI. The CDR3 has 14 amino acids.

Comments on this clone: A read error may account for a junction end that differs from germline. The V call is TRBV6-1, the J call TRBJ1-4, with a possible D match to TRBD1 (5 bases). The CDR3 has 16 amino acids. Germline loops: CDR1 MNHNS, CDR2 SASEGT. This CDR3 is CASRDSSSTENEKLFF. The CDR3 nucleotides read TGTGCCAGCCGTGACAGTAGCTCTACTGAGAATGAAAAACTGTTTTTT.

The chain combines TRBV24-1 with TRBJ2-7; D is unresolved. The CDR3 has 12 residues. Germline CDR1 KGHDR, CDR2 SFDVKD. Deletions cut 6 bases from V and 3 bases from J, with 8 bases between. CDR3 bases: TGTGCCACCAGTATAGGAGACTACGAGCAGTACTTC. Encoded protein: CATSIGDYEQYF.

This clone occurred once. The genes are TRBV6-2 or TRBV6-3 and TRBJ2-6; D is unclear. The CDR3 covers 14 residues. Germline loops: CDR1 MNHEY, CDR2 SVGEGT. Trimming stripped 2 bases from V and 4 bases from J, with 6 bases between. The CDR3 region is CASSYGQGANVLTF. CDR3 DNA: TGTGCCAGCAGTTACGGGCAGGGGGCCAACGTCCTGACTTTC.

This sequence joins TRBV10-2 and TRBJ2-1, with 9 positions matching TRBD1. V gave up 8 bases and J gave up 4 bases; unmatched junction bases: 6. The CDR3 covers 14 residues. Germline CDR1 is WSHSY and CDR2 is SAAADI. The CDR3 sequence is CASWDRVGYNEQFF. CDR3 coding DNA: TGCGCCAGCTGGGACAGGGTAGGATACAATGAGCAGTTCTTC.

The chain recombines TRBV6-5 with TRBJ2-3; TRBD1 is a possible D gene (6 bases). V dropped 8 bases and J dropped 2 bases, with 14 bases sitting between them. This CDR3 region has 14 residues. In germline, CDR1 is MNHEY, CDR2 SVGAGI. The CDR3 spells CASAGVGHTDTQYF. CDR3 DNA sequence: TGTGCCAGCGCAGGGGTGGGCCACACAGATACGCAGTATTTT.

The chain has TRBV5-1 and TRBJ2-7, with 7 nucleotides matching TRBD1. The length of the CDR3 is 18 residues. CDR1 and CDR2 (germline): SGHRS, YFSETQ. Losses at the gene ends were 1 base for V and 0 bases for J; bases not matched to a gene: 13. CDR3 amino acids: CASSLRDRTTRSSYEQYF. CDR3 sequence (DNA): TGCGCCAGCAGCTTGAGGGACAGAACGACAAGGAGCTCCTACGAGCAGTACTTC.

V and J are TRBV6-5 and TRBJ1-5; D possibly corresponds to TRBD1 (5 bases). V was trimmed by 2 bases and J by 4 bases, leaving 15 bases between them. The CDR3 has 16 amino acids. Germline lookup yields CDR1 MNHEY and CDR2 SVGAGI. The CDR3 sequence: CASSYPNSRDNQPQHF. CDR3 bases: TGTGCCAGCAGTTACCCGAATTCCAGGGATAATCAGCCCCAGCATTTT.

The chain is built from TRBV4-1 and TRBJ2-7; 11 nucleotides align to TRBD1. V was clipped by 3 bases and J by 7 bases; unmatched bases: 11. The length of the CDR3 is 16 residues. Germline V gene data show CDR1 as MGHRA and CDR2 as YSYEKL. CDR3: CASSQGLGQGAGEQYF. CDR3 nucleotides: TGCGCCAGCAGCCAGGGCTTAGGACAGGGGGCGGGGGAGCAGTACTTC.